The clone carrying this TCR beta chain was found a few times. This specimen comes from a study of T cells after yellow fever vaccination. One entry per CDR3 protein results from TCRdb running MiXCR on the 5' RACE reads. The sample lists roughly 170,000 distinct CDR3 sequences, 9.3% seen once, with around 40% in the top ten. Germline CDR1 is LGHNA and CDR2 is YSLEER. This CDR3 spans 15 amino acids. V gave up 0 bases and J gave up 8 bases, with 13 bases separating them. The material sequenced was CD8+ T cells sorted from PBMCs, taken 45 days after the yellow fever booster vaccination. The TCR was taken from a man younger than 30 who received the YFV17D yellow fever vaccine. The chain uses TRBV4-3 and TRBJ2-2; perhaps TRBD1 as D (6 bases). The CDR3 nucleotides are TGCGCCAGCAGCCAAGATACGGCAGGGGCTGGGGAGCTGTTTTTT. This codes for CASSQDTAGAGELFF.